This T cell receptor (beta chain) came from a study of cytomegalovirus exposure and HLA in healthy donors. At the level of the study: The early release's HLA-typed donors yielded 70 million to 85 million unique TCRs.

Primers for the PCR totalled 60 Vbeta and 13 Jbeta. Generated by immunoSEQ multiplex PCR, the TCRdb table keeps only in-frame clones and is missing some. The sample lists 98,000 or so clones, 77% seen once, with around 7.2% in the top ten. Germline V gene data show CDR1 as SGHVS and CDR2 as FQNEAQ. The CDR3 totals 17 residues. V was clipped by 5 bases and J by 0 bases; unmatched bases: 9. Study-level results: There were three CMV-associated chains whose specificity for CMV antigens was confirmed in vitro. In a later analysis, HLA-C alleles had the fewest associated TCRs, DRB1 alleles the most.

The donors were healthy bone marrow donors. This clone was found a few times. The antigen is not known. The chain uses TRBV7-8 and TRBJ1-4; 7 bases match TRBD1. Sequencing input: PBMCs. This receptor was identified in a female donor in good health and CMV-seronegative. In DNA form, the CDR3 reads TGTGCCAGCAGCGCCAAGGACAGGAAGCCAACTAATGAAAAACTGTTTTTT. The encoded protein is CASSAKDRKPTNEKLFF.